A selection of T cell receptor beta chains follows, all from one sample in a study of OX40 agonist ivuxolimab in advanced cancers. Data came from immunoSEQ multiplex PCR; TCRdb stores just in-frame clones and leaves some out. This sample has 55,000 to 65,000 clones, with approximately 81% found just once. This material consisted of CD4+ or CD8+ T cells sorted from blood, taken in a trial of the OX40 agonist ivuxolimab. These TCRs come from an adult with an advanced solid tumor such as melanoma, head and neck, liver or kidney cancer. Each CDR3 is given with its conserved first and last residue. The D gene is left open where the match is weak. A clone size is listed for some rows: how often the clone was seen (once, few, many), or a class if it is expanded.

abundance	d_gene	v_gene	j_gene	CDR3nt	CDR3aa
.	.	TRBV9	TRBJ1-2	TGTGCCAGCAGCGTCTCTGGACAGAGCTATGGCTACACCTTC	CASSVSGQSYGYTF
.	.	TRBV2	TRBJ2-1	TGTGCCAGCATCCCCGGTTTGCCGACAGGCTACAATGAGCAGTTCTTC	CASIPGLPTGYNEQFF
.	TRBD1	TRBV7-9	TRBJ2-2	TGTGCCAGCAGCCGAGGTGGACAGGGGTTCACCGGGGAGCTGTTTTTT	CASSRGGQGFTGELFF
medium-sized	.	TRBV2	TRBJ2-7	TGTGCCAGCTCCACGGGGCGGATAGGGACCCACGAGCAGTACTTC	CASSTGRIGTHEQYF
.	TRBD2	TRBV29-1	TRBJ2-7	TGCAGCGTATGGAGCGGGACGAGCTCCTACGAGCAGTACTTC	CSVWSGTSSYEQYF
.	TRBD1	TRBV18	TRBJ2-6	TGTGCCAGCTCACCGGGACAGCCCCTGACTGGGGCCAACGTCCTGACTTTC	CASSPGQPLTGANVLTF
.	.	TRBV2	TRBJ1-6	TGTGCCAGCAGTCCAGGGATTGCCTCACCCCTCCACTTT	CASSPGIASPLHF
.	.	TRBV6-5	TRBJ2-3	TGTGCCAGCAGGGGAAGAACGACAGATACGCAGTATTTT	CASRGRTTDTQYF
.	.	TRBV7-3	TRBJ2-1	TGTGCCAGCAGCCCCGCCGTGTCGCCGGGGGGCCTGGGTGAGCAGTTCTTC	CASSPAVSPGGLGEQFF
.	TRBD2	TRBV5-1	TRBJ2-1	TGCGCCAGCAGCCCGGAGAGTGGGACTAGCGGGAGGGCCAGGAGTGAGCAGTTCTTC	CASSPESGTSGRARSEQFF
.	.	TRBV7-9	TRBJ2-7	TGTGCCAGCAGCTACCGACAGGACAGCTCCTACGAGCAGTACTTC	CASSYRQDSSYEQYF
.	.	TRBV6-1	TRBJ2-1	TGTGCCAGCAAAGGGGAGCCCTCCTACAATGAGCAGTTCTTC	CASKGEPSYNEQFF
.	.	TRBV6-5	TRBJ2-1	TGTGCCAGCAGTTCCGCCCAGGGTAGGAATGAGCAGTTCTTC	CASSSAQGRNEQFF
.	.	TRBV14	TRBJ1-1	TGTGCCAGCAGCCAAGTAGGGCATTATTCTCCTTTCTTT	CASSQVGHYSPFF
.	.	TRBV7-2	TRBJ1-1	TGTGCCGCCTCGTTAGGGATGAACACTGAAGCTTTCTTT	CAASLGMNTEAFF
once	TRBD1	TRBV6-6	TRBJ1-2	TGTGCCAGCAAAGGGGGCTCTTCTTCCTATGGCTACACCTTC	CASKGGSSSYGYTF
few	TRBD2	TRBV7-9	TRBJ2-2	TGTGCCAGCTCCTTGGTTGCAGCGGGGGGCACCGGGGAGCTGTTTTTT	CASSLVAAGGTGELFF
.	TRBD2	TRBV27	TRBJ2-3	TGTGCCAGCAGTTTAGCCCTTCTAGCGGAGCCTAGCACAGATACGCAGTATTTT	CASSLALLAEPSTDTQYF
.	TRBD2	TRBV29-1	TRBJ2-7	TGCAGCGTTTGGACTAGCGAGGAGCCATACGAGCAGTACTTC	CSVWTSEEPYEQYF
.	TRBD1	TRBV18	TRBJ1-5	TGTGCCAGCTCACCAGCTGGGACAGGGCATAGCAATCAGCCCCAGCATTTT	CASSPAGTGHSNQPQHF
.	TRBD2	TRBV5-1	TRBJ2-7	TGCGCCAGCAGGGGCGGGCGGGGGTCCGAATACGAGCAGTACTTC	CASRGGRGSEYEQYF
.	.	TRBV6-6	TRBJ2-2	TGTGCCAGCAGTTACTCGCCGGGGGCGAGGACCGGGGAGCTGTTTTTT	CASSYSPGARTGELFF
few	.	TRBV27	TRBJ2-2	TGTGCCAGCAGTTTAGGGAACACCGGGGAGCTGTTTTTT	CASSLGNTGELFF
once	TRBD1	TRBV6-1	TRBJ2-7	TGTGCCAGCAGTGAAATGGGTACAGGGGGGAACGAGCAGTACTTC	CASSEMGTGGNEQYF
.	TRBD2	TRBV5-1	TRBJ2-7	TGCGCCAGCAGCTTGGTTTTGGGGACTACCTACGAGCAGTACTTC	CASSLVLGTTYEQYF
.	TRBD1	TRBV2	TRBJ1-3	TGTGCCAGCAGTAGACAGGGAAAGGACAACACCATATATTTT	CASSRQGKDNTIYF
.	TRBD1	TRBV30	TRBJ1-5	TGTGCCTGGTCCCAGGGACAGAGAGATAGCAATCAGCCCCAGCATTTT	CAWSQGQRDSNQPQHF
.	.	TRBV29-1	TRBJ1-5	TGCAGCGTTGGCGACGGGGGGGTTCAGCCCCAGCATTTT	CSVGDGGVQPQHF